A selection of T cell receptor beta chains follows, all from one sample in a study of blood T cells in healthy people across ages. One entry per CDR3 protein, called by TCRdb with MiXCR from the 5' RACE reads. Among 550,000 to 750,000 distinct CDR3 sequences listed, around 21% were seen once. Sequences were obtained from blood. The receptors derive from a man between 65 and 85 years old in good health. The CDR3 runs from the conserved cysteine through the conserved F or W. D genes are given only for firm matches. A row's size may be missing; if present it is once, few, many or a size class.

D	V	size	J	DNA	CDR3
TRBD1	TRBV24-1	many	TRBJ2-1	TGTGCCACCAGTGATCCGTACAGGGGTGAGCAGTTCTTC	CATSDPYRGEQFF
TRBD2	TRBV27	NA	TRBJ2-7	TGTGCCAGCAGTTTTAGCGGGGGGGCCTACGAGCAGTACTTC	CASSFSGGAYEQYF
TRBD1	TRBV20-1	NA	TRBJ2-7	TGCAGTGCCAACGGACAGGACGGCTACGAGCAGTACTTC	CSANGQDGYEQYF
TRBD2	TRBV2	NA	TRBJ2-1	TGTGCCAGCAGTGAAAGGTTAGCGGGAGGCCAACCTCCGTACTTC	CASSERLAGGQPPYF
TRBD2	TRBV20-1	NA	TRBJ2-1	TGCAGTGCTAGAGACCCTGCGGGAGACTCCTACAATGAGCAGTTCTTC	CSARDPAGDSYNEQFF
NA	TRBV12-3/TRBV12-4	few	TRBJ2-1	TGTGCCAGCACCCCGCGAGGGGCTATTTGGAATGAGCAGTTCTTC	CASTPRGAIWNEQFF
NA	TRBV6-5	NA	TRBJ2-1	TGTGCCAGCAGTTCACAGGAGAGTCCGCCGAATGAGCAGTTCTTC	CASSSQESPPNEQFF
NA	TRBV12-3/TRBV12-4	few	TRBJ1-2	TGTGCCAGCACCACTACAATAGGTGTTGGCTACACCTTC	CASTTTIGVGYTF
NA	TRBV29-1	many	TRBJ2-5	TGCAGCGCGGGCAGTCAAGAGACACAGTACTTC	CSAGSQETQYF
TRBD2	TRBV20-1	few	TRBJ2-1	TGCAGTGCTAGTTCTAGCGGGAGAGGCAGCAGTGAGCAGTTCTTC	CSASSSGRGSSEQFF
NA	TRBV29-1	many	TRBJ2-7	TGCAGCGTTGGGCAGGACCCATACGAGCAGTACTTC	CSVGQDPYEQYF
NA	TRBV24-1	many	TRBJ2-5	TGTGCCACCAGTGGGACTTTGGGGACCCAGTACTTC	CATSGTLGTQYF
NA	TRBV29-1	NA	TRBJ2-5	TGCAGCGTTGAAACGGGTTCTTACGAGACCCAGTACTTC	CSVETGSYETQYF
NA	TRBV6-1	NA	TRBJ2-1	TGTGCCAGCAGTGCCCCGGGACGGAGTTACAATGAGCAGTCCTTC	CASSAPGRSYNEQSF
TRBD1	TRBV28	few	TRBJ2-4	TGTGCCAGCCGGGACAGGGATATTGTGGCCAAAAACATTCAGTACTTC	CASRDRDIVAKNIQYF
TRBD1	TRBV6-4	few	TRBJ1-2	TGTGCCAGCAGCCCGGGACAGGGACCATATGGCTACACCTTC	CASSPGQGPYGYTF
NA	TRBV10-3	few	TRBJ2-1	TGTGCCATCAGTGAAAGGTCAACCAAGGAGCAGTTCTTC	CAISERSTKEQFF